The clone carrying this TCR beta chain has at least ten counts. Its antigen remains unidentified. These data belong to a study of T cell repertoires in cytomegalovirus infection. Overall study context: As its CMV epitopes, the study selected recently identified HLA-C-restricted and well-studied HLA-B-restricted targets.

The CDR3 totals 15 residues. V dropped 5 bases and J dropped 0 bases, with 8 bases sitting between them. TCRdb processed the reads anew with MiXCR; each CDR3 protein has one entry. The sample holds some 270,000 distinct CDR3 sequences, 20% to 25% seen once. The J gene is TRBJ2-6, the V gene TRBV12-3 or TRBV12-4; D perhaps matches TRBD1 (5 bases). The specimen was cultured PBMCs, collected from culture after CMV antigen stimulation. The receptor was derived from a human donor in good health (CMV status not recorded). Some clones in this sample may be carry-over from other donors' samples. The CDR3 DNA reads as TGTGCCAGCAGTCCAGGGTACTCTGGGGCCAACGTCCTGACTTTC. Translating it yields CASSPGYSGANVLTF.